The 14 T cell receptor beta chains reported below all come from one sample, sequenced in a study of CD8 T cells in Susac syndrome. Random hexamers primed reverse transcription of roughly 0.45 to 1 ug RNA. Each CDR3 protein is one row after TCRdb ran MiXCR on the immunoSEQ multiplex PCR reads. The sample holds approximately 260,000 distinct CDR3 sequences; about 96% are singletons and the top ten take approximately 0.094%. Sequenced material: CD4+ T cells from PBMCs. The receptor source for this set is a human donor with Susac syndrome.

This chain connects TRBV7-2 to TRBJ2-1; TRBD2 agrees at 7 bases. The CDR3 covers 16 residues. The J segment lost 1 base and the V segment lost 0 bases, leaving 3 bases of the junction unmatched. In germline, CDR1 is SGHTA, CDR2 FQGNSA. The CDR3 loop reads CASSLAGGGSYNEQFF. For the CDR3, the DNA is TGTGCCAGCAGCTTAGCCGGGGGAGGGTCCTACAATGAGCAGTTCTTC.

The chain couples TRBV27 to TRBJ2-7, with 7 bases aligning to TRBD1. The J segment lost 1 base and the V segment lost 4 bases, leaving 10 bases of the junction unmatched. The CDR3 has 16 amino acids. Germline V gene sequence: CDR1 MNHEY, CDR2 SMNVEV (reference sequence). CDR3 bases: TGTGCCAGCAGTTCTCCCCCACCGGGACAGTCCTACGAGCAGTACTTC. This codes for CASSSPPPGQSYEQYF.

The CDR3 spells CSVGNGGRTGETQYF. Here the CDR3 DNA reads TGCAGCGTGGGGAATGGCGGGAGAACAGGGGAGACCCAGTACTTC. V and J are TRBV29-1 and TRBJ2-5; TRBD2 might be the D (7 bases). Germline V gene sequence: CDR1 SQVTM, CDR2 ANQGSEA. CDR3 size: 15 residues. Trimming removed 6 bases from V and 5 bases from J, with 22 bases in between.

Concerning this clonotype: The CDR3 carries no conserved terminal phenylalanine or tryptophan, so it likely arises from a read error. No DNA is shown, since the ends of the CDR3 on it are uncertain; the CDR3 is the one TCRdb lists. The chain recombines TRBV7-8 with TRBJ2-4; the table's TRBD2 call for D was not verified on the DNA. Germline loops: CDR1 SGHVS, CDR2 FQNEAQ. The CDR3 is 10 amino acids in total, end residues counted. This CDR3 is CASSRDLSVI.

This chain links TRBV3-1 with TRBJ2-1, with D possibly TRBD2 on 5 matching bases. V was cut by 4 bases and J by 1 base, with 8 bases left in between. The CDR3 is 14 amino acids. CDR1 and CDR2 from the germline V gene are LGHDT and YNNKEL (reference sequence). The CDR3 spells CASSRSESYNEQFF. The CDR3 DNA sequence: TGTGCCAGCAGCCGTAGCGAATCCTACAATGAGCAGTTCTTC.

This CDR3 reads CAWMQGTGENGYTF. The CDR3 DNA sequence: TGTGCCTGGATGCAAGGGACAGGGGAAAATGGCTACACCTTC. This chain links TRBV30 with TRBJ1-2, with 10 bases lining up with TRBD1. This CDR3 comprises 14 residues. Germline CDR1 and CDR2: GTSNPN and SVGIG (reference sequence). With 4 bases clipped from V and 6 bases from J, the junction kept 8 bases outside the gene matches.

The J gene is TRBJ2-1, the V gene TRBV7-8, with a possible D match to TRBD1 (6 bases). The CDR3 is made up of 15 amino acids. The V end was cut by 0 bases, the J end by 2 bases, with 8 bases between. Germline values: CDR1 SGHVS, CDR2 FQNEAQ. CDR3: CASSLAGTPYNEQFF. Written as DNA, the CDR3 is TGTGCCAGCAGCTTAGCTGGGACACCCTACAATGAGCAGTTCTTC.

V is TRBV29-1 and J is TRBJ1-1, with D possibly TRBD1 on 6 matching bases. The CDR3 is 13 amino acids. Germline assignment: CDR1 SQVTM and CDR2 ANQGSEA. The V gene lost 6 bases and the J gene lost 0 bases, with 11 bases spanning the gap. The CDR3 loop reads CSVVDSLNTEAFF. In nucleotides, the CDR3 is TGCAGCGTGGTGGACAGCCTGAACACTGAAGCTTTCTTT.

The rearrangement uses TRBV3-1 and TRBJ1-2; no reliable D call. This CDR3 contains 14 residues. Germline values: CDR1 LGHDT, CDR2 YNNKEL (reference sequence). V was clipped by 1 base and J by 3 bases, with 9 bases between them. The CDR3 DNA is TGTGCCAGCAGCCAAGTAGCCGAAGACTATGGCTACACCTTC. It translates to CASSQVAEDYGYTF.

The V and J genes are TRBV24-1 and TRBJ2-4, with 11 bases that match TRBD2. Germline V gives CDR1 KGHDR, CDR2 SFDVKD. The CDR3 sequence is 15 residues long. V lost 4 bases, J lost 5 bases, and 3 bases stayed unmatched. The CDR3 spells CATSDPGLAENIQYF. The CDR3 coding sequence is TGTGCCACCAGTGACCCGGGACTAGCGGAAAACATTCAGTACTTC.

The V and J genes are TRBV29-1 and TRBJ2-1, with D perhaps matching TRBD1 (5 bases). The germline V gene encodes CDR1 SQVTM and CDR2 ANQGSEA. This CDR3 is built from 12 residues. Trimming left V 4 bases short and J 4 bases short, with 8 bases between. CDR3 nucleotides: TGCAGCGTTGTGAAGGGGTACAATGAGCAGTTCTTC. Translating it yields CSVVKGYNEQFF.

V gene TRBV20-1 combines with J gene TRBJ2-7; no clear D. V lost 6 bases to trimming and J lost 0 bases, with 15 bases between them. The CDR3 is made up of 14 amino acids. Germline V gives CDR1 DFQATT, CDR2 SNEGSKA (reference sequence). The CDR3 sequence is CSASRNTASYEQYF. The CDR3 DNA reads as TGCAGTGCGAGCCGAAACACAGCCTCCTACGAGCAGTACTTC.

The rearrangement uses TRBV7-8 and TRBJ1-4; 8 positions match TRBD1. The V and J ends lost 7 bases and 13 bases, in that order; junction bases with no gene match: 14. CDR1 is SGHVS and CDR2 is FQNEAQ in the germline V gene. The CDR3 spans 14 residues. CDR3 in amino acids: CASIAGTGGGVLFF. The DNA of the CDR3 is TGTGCCAGCATTGCCGGGACAGGAGGGGGGGTACTGTTTTTT.

V and J are TRBV15 and TRBJ2-7; 7 nucleotides agree with TRBD2. V lost 3 bases and J lost 3; bases outside the gene matches: 2. Germline V CDR1 and CDR2: LNHNV, YYDKDF (reference sequence). The CDR3 loop spans 13 amino acids. The CDR3 region is CATSRRESYEQYF. The DNA for the CDR3 is TGTGCCACCAGCAGGCGGGAGAGCTACGAGCAGTACTTC.